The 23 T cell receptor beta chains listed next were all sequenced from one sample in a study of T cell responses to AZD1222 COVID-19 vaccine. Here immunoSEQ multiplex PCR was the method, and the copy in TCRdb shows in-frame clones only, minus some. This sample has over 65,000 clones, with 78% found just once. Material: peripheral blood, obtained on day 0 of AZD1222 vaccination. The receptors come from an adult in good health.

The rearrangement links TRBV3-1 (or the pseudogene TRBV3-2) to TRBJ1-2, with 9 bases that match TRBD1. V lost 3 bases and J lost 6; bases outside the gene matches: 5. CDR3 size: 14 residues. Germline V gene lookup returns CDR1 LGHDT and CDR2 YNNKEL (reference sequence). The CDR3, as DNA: TGTGCCAGCAGCCAGACAGGGGGGGGAAATGGCTACACCTTC. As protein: CASSQTGGGNGYTF.

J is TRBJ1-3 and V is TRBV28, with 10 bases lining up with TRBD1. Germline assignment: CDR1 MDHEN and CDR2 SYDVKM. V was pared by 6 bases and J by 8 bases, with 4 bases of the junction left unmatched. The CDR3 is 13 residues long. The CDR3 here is CASSHGQGDTIYF. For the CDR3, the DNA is TGTGCCAGCAGCCATGGACAGGGGGACACCATATATTTT.

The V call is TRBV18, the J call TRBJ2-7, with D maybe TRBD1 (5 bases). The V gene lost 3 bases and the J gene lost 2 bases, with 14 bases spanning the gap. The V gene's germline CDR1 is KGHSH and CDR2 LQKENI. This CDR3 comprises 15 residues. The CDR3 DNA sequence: TGTGCCAGCTCACCCGAGCTCGACAGAACCTACGAGCAGTACTTC. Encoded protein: CASSPELDRTYEQYF.

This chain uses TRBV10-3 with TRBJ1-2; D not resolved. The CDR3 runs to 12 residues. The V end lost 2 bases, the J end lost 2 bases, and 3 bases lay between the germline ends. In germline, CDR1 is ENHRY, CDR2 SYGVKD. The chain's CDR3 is CAISEANYGYTF. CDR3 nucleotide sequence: TGTGCCATCAGTGAGGCAAACTATGGCTACACCTTC.

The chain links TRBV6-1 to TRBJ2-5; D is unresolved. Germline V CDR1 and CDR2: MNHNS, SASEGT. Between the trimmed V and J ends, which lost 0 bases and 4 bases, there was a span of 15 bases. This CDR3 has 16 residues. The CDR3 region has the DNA TGTGCCAGCAGTGAAGCCCGACTGACCTTTCTAGAGACCCAGTACTTC. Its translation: CASSEARLTFLETQYF.

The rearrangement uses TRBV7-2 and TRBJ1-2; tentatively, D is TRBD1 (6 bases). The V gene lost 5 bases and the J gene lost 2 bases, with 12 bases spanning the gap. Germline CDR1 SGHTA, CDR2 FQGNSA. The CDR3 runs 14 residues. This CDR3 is CASSTPDRNYGYTF. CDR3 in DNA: TGTGCCAGCAGCACCCCAGACAGGAACTATGGCTACACCTTC.

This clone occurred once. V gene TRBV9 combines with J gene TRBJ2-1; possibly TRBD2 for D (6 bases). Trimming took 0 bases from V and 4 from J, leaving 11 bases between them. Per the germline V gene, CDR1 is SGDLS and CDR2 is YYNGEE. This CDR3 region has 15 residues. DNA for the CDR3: TGTGCCAGCAGCGTAGGGGCTAGCGAGTACAATGAGCAGTTCTTC. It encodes CASSVGASEYNEQFF. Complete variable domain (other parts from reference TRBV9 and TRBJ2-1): DSGVTQTPKHLITATGQRVTLRCSPRSGDLSVYWYQQSLDQGLQFLIQYYNGEERAKGNILERFSAQQFPDLHSELNLSSLELGDSALYFCASSVGASEYNEQFFGPGTRLTVL.

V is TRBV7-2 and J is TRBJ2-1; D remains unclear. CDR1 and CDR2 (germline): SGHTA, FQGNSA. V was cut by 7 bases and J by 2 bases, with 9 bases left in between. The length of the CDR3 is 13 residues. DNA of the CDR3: TGTGCCAGCACCACCGGCCCCTACAATGAGCAGTTCTTC. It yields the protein CASTTGPYNEQFF.

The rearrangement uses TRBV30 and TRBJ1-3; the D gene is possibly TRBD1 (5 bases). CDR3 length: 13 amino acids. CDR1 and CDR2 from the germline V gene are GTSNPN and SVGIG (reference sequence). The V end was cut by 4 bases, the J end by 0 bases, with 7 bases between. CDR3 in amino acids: CAWTGSSGNTIYF. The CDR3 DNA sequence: TGTGCCTGGACAGGGAGCTCTGGAAACACCATATATTTT.

The DNA for the CDR3 is TGTGCCAGCTCCGTAGGAGAAGGGGCTTCTGGAAACACCATATATTTT. Translating gives CASSVGEGASGNTIYF. J is TRBJ1-3 and V is TRBV11-3; D perhaps matches TRBD1 (5 bases). V lost 8 bases to trimming and J lost 1 base, with 18 bases between them. This CDR3 region has 16 residues. The V gene's germline CDR1 is SGHNT and CDR2 YENEEA.

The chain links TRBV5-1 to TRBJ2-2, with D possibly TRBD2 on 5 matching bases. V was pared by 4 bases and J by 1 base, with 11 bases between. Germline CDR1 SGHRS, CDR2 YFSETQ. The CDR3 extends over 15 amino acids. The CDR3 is CASSPQGGNTGELFF. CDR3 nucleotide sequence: TGCGCCAGCAGCCCCCAAGGAGGGAACACCGGGGAGCTGTTTTTT.

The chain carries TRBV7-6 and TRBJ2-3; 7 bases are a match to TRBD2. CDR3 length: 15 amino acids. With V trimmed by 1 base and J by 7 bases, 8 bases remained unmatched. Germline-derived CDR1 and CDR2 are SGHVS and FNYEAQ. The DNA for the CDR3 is TGTGCCAGCAGCTTAGGATCTAGCGGTGCAAATACGCAGTATTTT. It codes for CASSLGSSGANTQYF.

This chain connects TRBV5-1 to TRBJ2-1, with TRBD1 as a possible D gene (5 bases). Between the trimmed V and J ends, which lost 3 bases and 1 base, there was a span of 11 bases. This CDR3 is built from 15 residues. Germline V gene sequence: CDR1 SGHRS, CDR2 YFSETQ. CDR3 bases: TGCGCCAGCAGCTACCTACAGGTATCCTACAATGAGCAGTTCTTC. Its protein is CASSYLQVSYNEQFF.

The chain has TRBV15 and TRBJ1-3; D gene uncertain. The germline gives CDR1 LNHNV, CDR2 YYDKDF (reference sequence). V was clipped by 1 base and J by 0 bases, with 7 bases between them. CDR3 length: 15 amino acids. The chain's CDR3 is CATSRGLDSGNTIYF. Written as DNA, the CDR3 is TGTGCCACCAGCAGAGGACTTGACTCTGGAAACACCATATATTTT.

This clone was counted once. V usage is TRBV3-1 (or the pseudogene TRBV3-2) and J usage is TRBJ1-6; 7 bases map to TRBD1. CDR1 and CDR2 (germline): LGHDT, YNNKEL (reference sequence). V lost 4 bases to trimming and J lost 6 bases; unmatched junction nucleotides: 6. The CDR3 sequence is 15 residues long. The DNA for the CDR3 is TGTGCCAGCAGCCCAGGGGGGATAGGTAATTCACCCCTCCACTTT. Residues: CASSPGGIGNSPLHF.

In DNA, the CDR3 is TGTGCCACCAGTGATTTGGCGGCAAATCAGCCCCAGCATTTT. Its translation is CATSDLAANQPQHF. The rearrangement uses TRBV24-1 and TRBJ1-5; D not resolved. This CDR3 contains 14 residues. Trimming removed 0 bases at V and 4 bases at J, with 6 bases between. CDR1 and CDR2 (germline): KGHDR, SFDVKD.

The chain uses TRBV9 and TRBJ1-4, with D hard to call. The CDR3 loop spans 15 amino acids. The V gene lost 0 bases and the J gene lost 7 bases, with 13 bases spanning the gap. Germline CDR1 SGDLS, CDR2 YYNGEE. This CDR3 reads CASSVGTASPEKLFF. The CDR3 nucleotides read TGTGCCAGCAGCGTAGGGACGGCGAGTCCTGAAAAACTGTTTTTT.

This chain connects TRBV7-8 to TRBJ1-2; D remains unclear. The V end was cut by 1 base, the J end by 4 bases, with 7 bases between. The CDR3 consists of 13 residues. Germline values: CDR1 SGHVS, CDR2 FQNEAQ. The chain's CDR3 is CASSLGFVYGYTF. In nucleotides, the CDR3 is TGTGCCAGCAGCTTAGGATTCGTCTATGGCTACACCTTC.

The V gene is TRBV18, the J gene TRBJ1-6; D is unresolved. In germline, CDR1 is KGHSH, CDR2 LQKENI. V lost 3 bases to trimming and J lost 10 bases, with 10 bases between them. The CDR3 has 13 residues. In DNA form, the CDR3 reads TGTGCCAGCTCACCCGCGGCTGGGTCACCCCTCCACTTT. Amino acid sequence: CASSPAAGSPLHF.

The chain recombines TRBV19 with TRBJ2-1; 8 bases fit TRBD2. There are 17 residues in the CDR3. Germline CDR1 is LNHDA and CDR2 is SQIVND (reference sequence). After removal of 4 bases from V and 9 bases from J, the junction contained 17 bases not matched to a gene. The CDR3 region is CASSTSGFRAGEGEQFF. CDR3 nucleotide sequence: TGTGCCAGTAGTACTTCAGGGTTTCGAGCGGGGGAGGGTGAGCAGTTCTTC.

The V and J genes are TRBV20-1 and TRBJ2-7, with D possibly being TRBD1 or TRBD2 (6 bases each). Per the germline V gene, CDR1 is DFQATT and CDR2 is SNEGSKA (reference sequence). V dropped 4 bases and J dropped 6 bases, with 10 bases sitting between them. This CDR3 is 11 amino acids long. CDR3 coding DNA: TGCAGTGCTACGGGGGCGCTCGAGCAGTACTTC. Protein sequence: CSATGALEQYF.

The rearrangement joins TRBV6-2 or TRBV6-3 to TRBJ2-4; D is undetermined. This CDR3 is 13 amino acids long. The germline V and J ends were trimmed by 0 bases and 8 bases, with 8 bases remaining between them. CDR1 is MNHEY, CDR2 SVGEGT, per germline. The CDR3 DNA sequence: TGTGCCAGCAGTTACTCTATCGGAGACATTCAGTACTTC. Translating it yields CASSYSIGDIQYF.

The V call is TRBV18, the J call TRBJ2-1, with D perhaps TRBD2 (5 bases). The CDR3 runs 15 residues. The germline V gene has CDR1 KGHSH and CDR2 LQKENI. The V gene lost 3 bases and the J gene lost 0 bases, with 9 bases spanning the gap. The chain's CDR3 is CASSPERTSYNEQFF. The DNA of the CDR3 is TGTGCCAGCTCACCGGAGCGGACCTCCTACAATGAGCAGTTCTTC.